The 5 T cell receptor beta chains listed next were all sequenced from one sample in a study of T cells in Graves' hyperthyroidism and ophthalmopathy. Amplified regions were TCR beta CDR3 sequences from RNA transcripts. The TCR CDR3 was amplified in a first-round RT-PCR using the HTBI primer set. TCRdb processed the multiplex PCR reads anew with MiXCR; each CDR3 protein has one entry. The sample has some 300,000 distinct CDR3 sequences, about an eighth seen once. Sequencing was carried out using blood. All receptors come from a woman under 40 with Graves' hyperthyroidism that later progressed to Graves' ophthalmopathy.

This clonotype has a handful of counts. The rearrangement links TRBV5-8 to TRBJ1-4, with D perhaps matching TRBD1 (6 bases). The CDR3 runs to 14 residues. Germline V lookup: CDR1 SGHTS, CDR2 YDEGEE. Trimming took 5 bases from V and 6 from J, leaving 14 bases between them. CDR3 amino acids: CASRPRGGDEKLFF. The CDR3 DNA is TGTGCCAGCAGGCCCAGGGGCGGGGATGAAAAACTGTTTTTT.

About this clonotype: Just one base apart from a much larger clone, this may be a read error. The chain is built from TRBV6-2 or TRBV6-3 and TRBJ2-2; D possibly corresponds to TRBD2 (6 bases). The CDR3 has 14 amino acids. Germline loops: CDR1 MNHEY, CDR2 SVGEGT. The CDR3 is CASREGRTLGELLF. Written as DNA, the CDR3 is TGTGCCAGCAGGGAGGGAAGGACATTGGGGGAGCTGCTTTTT.

This clonotype was counted only a few times. The chain carries TRBV19 and TRBJ2-1; TRBD2 matches 8 bases. Per the germline V gene, CDR1 is LNHDA and CDR2 is SQIVND (reference sequence). V shed 1 base and J 0 bases; nucleotides not matched to a gene: 11. The CDR3 is 19 amino acids. This CDR3 is CASSIAGGKRGSSYNEQFF. The CDR3 nucleotides are TGTGCCAGTAGTATAGCGGGCGGCAAGCGGGGGAGCTCCTACAATGAGCAGTTCTTC.

This chain uses TRBV15 with TRBJ2-6; D remains unclear. Germline CDR1 reads LNHNV; CDR2 reads YYDKDF (reference sequence). V lost 4 bases, J lost 1 base, and 11 bases lay in between. The CDR3 is 16 amino acids. As DNA, the CDR3 is TGTGCCACCAGCAATATCATTTTGTCTGGGGCCAACGTCCTGACTTTC. It translates to CATSNIILSGANVLTF.

The chain uses TRBV6-5 and TRBJ2-1, with 13 bases aligning to TRBD2. V was pared by 2 bases and J by 10 bases, with 5 bases of the junction left unmatched. CDR3 length: 15 amino acids. The germline gives CDR1 MNHEY, CDR2 SVGAGI. The CDR3 protein is CASSYRTSGSGEQFF. CDR3 coding DNA: TGTGCCAGCAGTTACCGGACTAGCGGGAGTGGAGAGCAGTTCTTC.